This TCR beta chain was observed in a study of CD8+ T cells in alopecia areata (dated by TCRdb to 2016 to 2018). Looking at the study overall: The study used high-throughput TCRbeta sequencing to examine T cell clonal expansion in alopecia areata, in both the C3H/HeJ mouse model and human patients. Human TCRbeta sequencing covered scalp tissue and sorted CD4+ and CD8+ peripheral blood T cells from patchy and totalis/universalis alopecia areata patients and healthy controls. Scalp clonality was compared across normal scalp (n=4), patchy alopecia areata scalp (n=8), and alopecia totalis/universalis scalp (n=8). RNA came from the PAXgene miRNA kit for fixed scalp, the miRNeasy kit for PBMCs, and the RNeasy kit for mouse skin. Amplification of TCRbeta CDR3 regions was done by immunoSEQ multiplex PCR using 35 Vbeta forward primers and 13 Jbeta reverse primers.

Overall study outcomes, separate from this receptor: Lesional scalp, especially in alopecia totalis/universalis, showed higher clonality and more expanded CD8+ clones than normal scalp, suggesting antigenic drive. Unlike mouse skin, where gammadelta T cells dominate, normal human skin contains resident alphabeta T cells that get sequenced too, which complicates analysis of the scalp TCR repertoire. Shared TCR sequences between patients were less evident than in mice, which may be partly attributable to HLA diversity in the patient population.

Peripheral blood and lesional scalp punch biopsies were obtained from patients with alopecia areata. PBMCs were isolated by density centrifugation and stained for CD3, CD4 and CD8, and CD4+ and CD8+ T cells were sorted on a FACSAria. Untreated alopecia areata patients were recruited as part of a multicenter biomarker study. For roughly 5 biomarker-study patients, blood CD8+ T cells were further sorted into NKG2D-low and NKG2D-high fractions. V drops 2 bases and J drops 2 bases, leaving 7 bases in between. From the germline V gene (reference sequence), CDR1 is GTSNPN and CDR2 is SVGIG. The CDR3 runs 13 amino acids, cysteine and phenylalanine included. Only CDR3 DNA remains: 39 bases, in frame from the first base. Comments on this clone: Its antigen remains unidentified. No quality values exist for individual bases; no much larger clone is one base distant.

The library was produced with the immunoSEQ multiplex PCR assay. To provide template for TCR sequencing, every sample had RNA extracted and reverse transcribed into cDNA. First-strand cDNA was synthesized using SuperScript III with a 2:1 mix of oligo-dT and random hexamers. A synthetic immune receptor repertoire was used to assess amplification bias, and residual bias was removed computationally. The paper's data handling went like this. Raw reads were preprocessed to remove errors, and CDR3 was defined according to IMGT conventions as the region from the conserved cysteine to phenylalanine. Clonality was computed as 1 minus the Shannon entropy, with the entropy normalized by log2 of the number of productive unique TCRs. CD4 or CD8 identity of scalp clones was inferred by cross-referencing scalp TCRbeta sequences with sorted blood CD4 and CD8 repertoires. What TCRdb holds here is the immuneACCESS table cut down to in-frame rearrangements. Part of the clones is not present; checked against another copy, under half of the missing clones reflect an unresolved V gene, and the others are unexplained. The V and J calls and clone size are taken from that table; D and trimming were inferred from the DNA. The sample has 100,000 to 150,000 clones on record, 45% to 50% of them singletons. Clones ranked in the top ten supply over 9.5% of the sample.

Sequencing was carried out using NKG2D-low CD8+ T cells sorted from blood. This specimen's cell subset or site label, per the study, means: sorted CD8+ NKG2D-low blood T cells. This TCR came from a human donor with alopecia areata. The chain links TRBV30 with TRBJ2-1; no D gene call is confident. The DNA is TGTGCCTGGAGTAGCGCAGCCTACAATGAGCAGTTCTTC. It specifies CAWSSAAYNEQFF.